A single sample gave rise to the 15 T cell receptor beta chains below, sequenced in a study of CD4 T cells in relation to SARS-CoV-2 and coronaviruses. TCRdb's copy holds only in-frame clones and misses some; the assay was immunoSEQ multiplex PCR. The sample yields about 36,000 clones, around 85% seen once. No antigen has been assigned to these receptors. Sequenced sample: naive CD4+ T cells from PBMCs, cultured in vitro. Subset denoted: naive CD4+ T cells isolated by negative enrichment. The origin of the receptors is an adult with COVID-19.

This clone was picked up one time. The V call is TRBV6-5, the J call TRBJ1-3; D gene ambiguous. V lost 5 bases to trimming and J lost 2 bases, with 10 bases between them. This CDR3 is built from 14 residues. The germline V gene encodes CDR1 MNHEY and CDR2 SVGAGI. CDR3 region: CASSRDLAGNTIYF. CDR3 DNA sequence: TGTGCCAGCAGTCGCGATTTGGCTGGAAACACCATATATTTT.

This chain joins TRBV7-8 and TRBJ2-2, with 11 bases aligning to TRBD2. Germline CDR1 SGHVS, CDR2 FQNEAQ. The CDR3 totals 20 residues. The V gene end was trimmed by 1 base and the J gene end by 6 bases; junction bases not matched to a gene: 16. The CDR3 nucleotides are TGTGCCAGCAGCTTAGTATGGCTATTAGCGGGAGGGTCGGGACCCGGGGAGCTGTTTTTT. It yields the protein CASSLVWLLAGGSGPGELFF.

The V gene is TRBV3-1 (or the pseudogene TRBV3-2), the J gene TRBJ2-3; 14 positions agree with TRBD2. This CDR3 is 17 amino acids long. The germline CDR1 and CDR2 sequences are LGHDT and YNNKEL (reference sequence). Losses at the gene ends were 2 bases for V and 3 bases for J; bases not matched to a gene: 4. CDR3 region: CASSQPGTSGSTDTQYF. For the CDR3, the DNA is TGTGCCAGCAGCCAACCCGGGACTAGCGGGAGTACAGATACGCAGTATTTT.

V gene TRBV5-6 combines with J gene TRBJ1-5; TRBD1 might be the D (5 bases). V shed 2 bases and J shed 4 bases, with 13 bases lying between them. The CDR3 extends over 15 amino acids. Germline V lookup: CDR1 SGHDT, CDR2 YYEEEE. The CDR3 region is CASSLRTNINQPQHF. CDR3 nucleotides: TGTGCCAGCAGCTTAAGGACAAACATAAATCAGCCCCAGCATTTT. Combining the CDR3 with reference TRBV5-6 and TRBJ1-5 gives the whole variable domain DAGVTQSPTHLIKTRGQQVTLRCSPKSGHDTVSWYQQALGQGPQFIFQYYEEEERQRGNFPDRFSGHQFPNYSSELNVNALLLGDSALYLCASSLRTNINQPQHFGDGTRLSIL.

The CDR3 nucleotides read TGCGCCAGCAGCCAAAAAACTAGCGGCTCCTACAATGAGCAGTTCTTC. Its translation: CASSQKTSGSYNEQFF. This chain links TRBV4-3 with TRBJ2-1; 8 bases are shared with TRBD2. The CDR3 covers 16 residues. Germline V lookup: CDR1 LGHNA, CDR2 YSLEER. The V and J ends lost 2 bases and 0 bases, in that order; junction bases with no gene match: 3.

The chain joins TRBV5-1 to TRBJ2-1; 11 bases fit TRBD2. The CDR3 runs 17 residues. Trimming at V came to 4 bases and at J to 7 bases, leaving 13 bases not matched to a gene. CDR1 SGHRS and CDR2 YFSETQ come from the germline V gene. The CDR3 nucleotides are TGCGCCAGCAGCCCTGGTATCGGACTAGCGGGTGGAAATGAGCAGTTCTTC. Translated: CASSPGIGLAGGNEQFF. The full variable domain, completed using reference TRBV5-1 and TRBJ2-1, is KAGVTQTPRYLIKTRGQQVTLSCSPISGHRSVSWYQQTPGQGLQFLFEYFSETQRNKGNFPGRFSGRQFSNSRSEMNVSTLELGDSALYLCASSPGIGLAGGNEQFFGPGTRLTVL.

The chain combines TRBV6-2 or TRBV6-3 with TRBJ1-4; TRBD1 is a possible D gene (6 bases). The germline gives CDR1 MNHEY, CDR2 SVGEGT. The length of the CDR3 is 15 residues. V was clipped by 2 bases and J by 5 bases, with 12 bases between them. CDR3 sequence (DNA): TGTGCCAGCAGTTACCTGTCCAGGGGCAATGAAAAACTGTTTTTT. It translates to CASSYLSRGNEKLFF.

This rearrangement joins TRBV15 to TRBJ2-2; D remains unclear. Trimming left V 7 bases short and J 9 bases short, with 9 bases between. Germline lookup yields CDR1 LNHNV and CDR2 YYDKDF (reference sequence). This CDR3 comprises 11 residues. The CDR3 region is CATINPRELFF. The CDR3 DNA follows: TGTGCCACCATCAACCCCAGGGAGCTGTTTTTT.

This clone was counted a single time. The V call is TRBV9, the J call TRBJ2-3, with TRBD2 as a possible D gene (7 bases). Trimming took off 4 bases at V and 5 bases at J, with 14 bases between the two ends. Germline assignment: CDR1 SGDLS and CDR2 YYNGEE. This CDR3 is built from 14 residues. The CDR3 sequence: CASSKGGNGDTQYF. DNA of the CDR3: TGTGCCAGCAGCAAGGGGGGGAATGGAGATACGCAGTATTTT.

The genes are TRBV5-6 and TRBJ2-2; TRBD1 is a possible D gene (5 bases). V lost 5 bases to trimming and J lost 1 base, with 15 bases between them. In germline, CDR1 is SGHDT, CDR2 YYEEEE. The CDR3 contains 16 residues. As DNA, the CDR3 is TGTGCCAGCAGACCATCCCGGACAAAGAACACCGGGGAGCTGTTTTTT. Encoded protein: CASRPSRTKNTGELFF.

The chain carries TRBV24-1 and TRBJ2-5; D unclear. Germline loops: CDR1 KGHDR, CDR2 SFDVKD. With 3 bases removed from V and 0 bases from J, the gap between germline ends came to 19 bases. This CDR3 is 18 amino acids long. The DNA for the CDR3 is TGTGCCACCAGTGATCCCGCCGACCCGACGGAGTACCAAGAGACCCAGTACTTC. Its protein product is CATSDPADPTEYQETQYF.

This clone occurred a few times. This rearrangement joins TRBV18 to TRBJ2-1; TRBD2 agrees at 12 bases. V dropped 0 bases and J dropped 4; count of bases not matched to a gene: 1. Per the germline V gene, CDR1 is KGHSH and CDR2 is LQKENI. The CDR3 totals 16 residues. In nucleotides, the CDR3 is TGTGCCAGCTCACCACCTGGGACTAGCGGGTACAATGAGCAGTTCTTC. Translated: CASSPPGTSGYNEQFF. The full variable domain, with the rest looked up from reference TRBV18 and TRBJ2-1, is NAGVMQNPRHLVRRRGQEARLRCSPMKGHSHVYWYRQLPEEGLKFMVYLQKENIIDESGMPKERFSAEFPKEGPSILRIQQVVRGDSAAYFCASSPPGTSGYNEQFFGPGTRLTVL.

This rearrangement joins TRBV6-5 to TRBJ1-1; the match to TRBD1 covers 7 bases. The CDR3 runs to 15 residues. V was clipped by 5 bases and J by 0 bases; unmatched bases: 6. Germline V gene data show CDR1 as MNHEY and CDR2 as SVGAGI. CDR3 sequence (DNA): TGTGCCAGCAGTAGACTGGACAGGTTGAACACTGAAGCTTTCTTT. It codes for CASSRLDRLNTEAFF.

The V and J genes are TRBV24-1 and TRBJ2-7; 8 bases are shared with TRBD1. Germline-derived CDR1 and CDR2 are KGHDR and SFDVKD. CDR3 length: 17 amino acids. J gave up 4 bases and V 4 bases, and 14 bases lay outside the gene matches. The chain's CDR3 is CATSEFNAGTGKYEQYF. For the CDR3, the DNA is TGTGCCACCAGTGAGTTTAACGCCGGGACAGGAAAATACGAGCAGTACTTC.

J is TRBJ2-1 and V is TRBV5-1; 13 bases align to TRBD2. V was clipped by 4 bases and J by 0 bases; unmatched bases: 1. CDR1 and CDR2 (germline): SGHRS, YFSETQ. This CDR3 comprises 16 residues. The CDR3 region is CASSRTSGSSYNEQFF. The CDR3, as DNA: TGCGCCAGCAGCAGGACTAGCGGGAGCTCCTACAATGAGCAGTTCTTC. Full variable domain (missing parts from reference TRBV5-1 and TRBJ2-1): KAGVTQTPRYLIKTRGQQVTLSCSPISGHRSVSWYQQTPGQGLQFLFEYFSETQRNKGNFPGRFSGRQFSNSRSEMNVSTLELGDSALYLCASSRTSGSSYNEQFFGPGTRLTVL.